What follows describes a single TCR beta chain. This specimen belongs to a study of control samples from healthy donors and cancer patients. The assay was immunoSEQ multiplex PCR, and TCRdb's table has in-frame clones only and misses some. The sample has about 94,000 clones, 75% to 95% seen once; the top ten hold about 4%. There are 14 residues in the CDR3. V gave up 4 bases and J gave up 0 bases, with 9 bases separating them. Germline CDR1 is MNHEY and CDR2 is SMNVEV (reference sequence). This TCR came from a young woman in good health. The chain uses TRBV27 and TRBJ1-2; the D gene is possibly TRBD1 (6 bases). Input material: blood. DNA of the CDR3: TGTGCCAGCAGTTCGGACAGTACTAACTATGGCTACACCTTC. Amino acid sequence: CASSSDSTNYGYTF.